The clone carrying this T cell receptor (beta chain) was observed a handful of times. Within the sample, other DNA sequences also encode this same CDR3. This sample is part of a study of blood T cell repertoires in COVID-19. In the authors' methods: The authors estimated nucleated cell counts from reference gene primer amplification. Generated by immunoSEQ multiplex PCR, the TCRdb table keeps only in-frame clones and is missing some. Clonal size and the V and J genes are those of that table, whereas D and trimming came from the DNA. This table holds 250,000 or so clones, about 86% found once. This CDR3 comprises 14 residues. CDR1 and CDR2 from the germline V gene are SGHRS and YFSETQ. V lost 2 bases to trimming and J lost 2 bases, with 9 bases between them.

Sequencing input: PBMCs or T cells enriched from blood (not recorded which). The origin of this receptor is a man in his forties or fifties who had recovered from COVID-19. This sequence joins TRBV5-1 and TRBJ2-3; tentatively, D is TRBD1 (5 bases). The CDR3 sequence: CASSLGAFTDTQYF. As DNA, the CDR3 is TGCGCCAGCAGCTTAGGGGCCTTCACAGATACGCAGTATTTT.